This TCR beta chain was identified during a study of human T cells and chemical hapten exposure. Overall study: Predominantly women, the patients had alopecia areata, totalis or universalis.

Using its own MiXCR run on the RACE reads, TCRdb lists one record per CDR3 protein. In the table there are approximately 82,000 distinct CDR3 sequences, 6.6% of which are singletons. In its sample, this clonotype was seen a few times. Germline-derived CDR1 and CDR2 are MNHNY and SVGAGI (reference sequence). The CDR3 totals 17 residues. The V gene lost 1 base and the J gene lost 0 bases, with 13 bases spanning the gap. Time point specified: patch test 2, 6 weeks after DPC sensitization. Treatment reported: therapeutic diphenylcyclopropenone sensitization with weekly scalp DPC. Alopecia patients between 18 and 70 years old and suitable for DPC were used as donors.

The receptor comes from a woman aged 30 to 39 with alopecia areata. Some clones in this sample may be carry-over from other donors' samples. This specimen was whole blood, taken in connection with sensitization to the hapten diphenylcyclopropenone (DPC). This chain connects TRBV6-6 to TRBJ1-5, with D perhaps TRBD1 (5 bases). The CDR3 reads CASSYYGTEISNQPQHF. The CDR3 nucleotides read TGTGCCAGCAGTTACTACGGGACGGAGATTAGCAATCAGCCCCAGCATTTT.